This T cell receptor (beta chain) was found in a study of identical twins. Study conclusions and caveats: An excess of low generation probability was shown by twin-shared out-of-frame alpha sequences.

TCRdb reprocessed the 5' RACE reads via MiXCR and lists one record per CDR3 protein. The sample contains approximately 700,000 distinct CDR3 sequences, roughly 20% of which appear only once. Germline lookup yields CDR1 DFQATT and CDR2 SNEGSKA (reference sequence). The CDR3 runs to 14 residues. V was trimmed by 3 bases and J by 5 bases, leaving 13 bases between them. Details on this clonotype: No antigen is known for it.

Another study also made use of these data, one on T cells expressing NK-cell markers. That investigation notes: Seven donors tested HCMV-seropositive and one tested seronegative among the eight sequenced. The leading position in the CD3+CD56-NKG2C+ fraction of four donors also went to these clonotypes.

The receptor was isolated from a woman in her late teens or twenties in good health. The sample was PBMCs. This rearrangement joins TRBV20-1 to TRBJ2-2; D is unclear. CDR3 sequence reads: CSASQAFLTGELFF. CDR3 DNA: TGCAGTGCTAGTCAGGCCTTTCTAACCGGGGAGCTGTTTTTT.